These 25 T cell receptor beta chains came from one sample sequenced in a study of metastatic and nonmetastatic thyroid tumors. From the PCR reads, TCRdb re-called clones with MiXCR. Here the sample spans some 4,300 clones, around 30% being singletons. No patient received treatment before thyroid surgery. Sequencing was done on a sample of adjacent normal tissue. The receptor source for this set is a male donor with papillary thyroid cancer or a benign thyroid nodule (not recorded which). Some clones in this sample may be carry-over from other donors' samples.

This clone was seen a single time. The junction departs from the called germline gene at one end, perhaps through a read error. CDR3 in amino acids: CASSLQRVRPNEQIF. CDR3 DNA sequence: TGTGCCAGTAGTCTTCAGCGGGTCCGTCCAAATGAGCAGATCTTC. This chain joins TRBV19 and TRBJ2-1; a weak D match, TRBD2 (6 bases). Germline CDR1 and CDR2: LNHDA and SQIVND (reference sequence). This CDR3 has 15 amino acids. Full variable domain (outside the CDR3, taken from reference TRBV19 and TRBJ2-1): DGGITQSPKYLFRKEGQNVTLSCEQNLNHDAMYWYRQDPGQGLRLIYYSQIVNDFQKGDIAEGYSVSREKKESFPLTVTSAQKNPTAFYLCASSLQRVRPNEQIFGPGTRLTVL.

This clone came up a few times. The V gene is TRBV6-1, the J gene TRBJ2-7; D is unclear. CDR1 and CDR2 (germline): MNHNS, SASEGT. V lost 1 base and J lost 3, with 7 bases in between. The CDR3 spans 13 residues. The CDR3 region is CASSEVWGYEQYF. The CDR3 DNA is TGTGCCAGCAGTGAAGTATGGGGCTACGAGCAGTACTTC.

This clone is categorized as large. The chain has TRBV6-1 and TRBJ1-2; a possible D gene is TRBD1 (5 bases). Germline CDR1 reads MNHNS; CDR2 reads SASEGT. V dropped 6 bases and J dropped 0 bases, with 14 bases sitting between them. This CDR3 has 15 residues. CDR3: CASSPPGGANYGYTF. DNA of the CDR3: TGTGCCAGCAGCCCACCGGGGGGAGCTAACTATGGCTACACCTTC.

This clone is labeled large. The CDR3 DNA follows: TGTGCCAGCAGTTACCTTAGCAATCAGCCCCAGCATTTT. This translates into CASSYLSNQPQHF. The chain combines TRBV6-2 or TRBV6-3 with TRBJ1-5; D gene uncertain. Germline V gene data show CDR1 as MNHEY and CDR2 as SVGEGT. The length of the CDR3 is 13 residues. The V end was cut by 2 bases, the J end by 0 bases, with 2 bases between.

This chain connects TRBV6-5 to TRBJ2-7, with 7 bases that match TRBD2. V shed 6 bases and J 0 bases; nucleotides not matched to a gene: 8. The CDR3 is 15 residues long. Germline CDR1 and CDR2: MNHEY and SVGAGI. CDR3 sequence reads: CASSHTGGLSYEQYF. CDR3 DNA sequence: TGTGCCAGCAGCCACACGGGAGGCCTCTCCTACGAGCAGTACTTC.

This clone was seen only a few times. The chain employs TRBV6-2 or TRBV6-3 and TRBJ1-1; 7 bases line up with TRBD1. J lost 3 bases, V lost 6 bases, and 1 base had no gene match. Looked up from germline, CDR1 is MNHEY and CDR2 is SVGEGT. The CDR3 has 12 residues. The chain's CDR3 is CASRQGYTEAFF. The CDR3 DNA sequence: TGTGCCAGCAGACAGGGGTACACTGAAGCTTTCTTT.

This chain links TRBV28 with TRBJ2-7, with D tentatively TRBD2 (6 bases). This CDR3 contains 14 residues. Trimming took 5 bases from V and 6 from J, leaving 17 bases between them. Germline CDR1 and CDR2: MDHEN and SYDVKM. CDR3 coding DNA: TGTGCCAGCAGTGAAAACAAATGGGACTTCGAGCAGTACTTC. Translated, it gives CASSENKWDFEQYF. Complete variable domain (other parts from reference TRBV28 and TRBJ2-7): DVKVTQSSRYLVKRTGEKVFLECVQDMDHENMFWYRQDPGLGLRLIYFSYDVKMKEKGDIPEGYSVSREKKERFSLILESASTNQTSMYLCASSENKWDFEQYFGPGTRLTVT.

Concerning this clone: Other DNA sequences from this sample encode an identical CDR3 as well. V gene TRBV19 combines with J gene TRBJ2-6; the D is unclear. Germline lookup yields CDR1 LNHDA and CDR2 SQIVND (reference sequence). The CDR3 has 15 residues. V lost 2 bases and J 0 bases, leaving 5 bases between the germline ends. The CDR3 DNA follows: TGTGCCAGTAGTATAAAGAACTCTGGGGCCAACGTCCTGACTTTC. Translation gives CASSIKNSGANVLTF.

The rearrangement uses TRBV11-2 and TRBJ2-2; weak D call: TRBD2 (6 bases). Trimming took 3 bases from V and 0 from J, leaving 8 bases between them. Per the germline V gene, CDR1 is SGHAT and CDR2 is FQNNGV. The CDR3 covers 15 residues. CDR3 sequence reads: CASSFRGSNTGELFF. CDR3 coding DNA: TGTGCCAGCAGCTTTCGGGGGTCGAACACCGGGGAGCTGTTTTTT.

Only a few counts were recorded for this clone. The chain is built from TRBV6-1 and TRBJ2-1; a possible D gene is TRBD2 (5 bases). The DNA matches TRBJ2-7 better at its end, which makes the J call doubtful. CDR1 and CDR2 from the germline V gene are MNHNS and SASEGT. The CDR3 covers 13 residues. The DNA of the CDR3 is TGTGCCAGCAGTTTGGGAGCCCCTGGCAAGCAGTACTTC. It encodes CASSLGAPGKQYF.

There are a few counts of this clone. The chain uses TRBV6-2 or TRBV6-3 and TRBJ2-7, with D uncertain. Trimming cost V 5 bases and J 0 bases, with 11 bases left between them. CDR3 length: 14 residues. Germline V gene data show CDR1 as MNHEY and CDR2 as SVGEGT. CDR3 protein: CASSSVRSSYEQYF. The CDR3 region has the DNA TGTGCCAGCAGTAGCGTCCGAAGCTCCTACGAGCAGTACTTC.

This clone was seen a few times. The J gene is TRBJ2-2, the V gene TRBV25-1; no reliable D call. From germline, CDR1 is MGHDK and CDR2 SYGVNS. The CDR3 runs 10 residues. Trimming removed 5 bases from V and 6 bases from J, with 1 base in between. The CDR3 reads CASSSGELFF. The DNA for the CDR3 is TGTGCCAGCAGTTCCGGGGAGCTGTTTTTT.

This clone occurred a few times. V is TRBV12-3 or TRBV12-4 and J is TRBJ1-1; D is possibly TRBD1 (5 bases). The germline V and J ends were trimmed by 5 bases and 9 bases, with 13 bases remaining between them. The length of the CDR3 is 12 residues. CDR3 coding DNA: TGTGCCAGCAGTCCAGGGAACTTTCAAGCTTTCTTT. Its translation: CASSPGNFQAFF.

With respect to this clone: The junction differs from germline at one of its ends, possibly a read error. J is TRBJ1-2 and V is TRBV7-9; D call uncertain. The V gene's germline CDR1 is SEHNR and CDR2 FQNEAQ (reference sequence). This CDR3 comprises 14 residues. DNA for the CDR3: TGTGCCAGCAGCCCTTCGGCAACGAACTATGGCTACATCTTC. This translates into CASSPSATNYGYIF.

With regard to this clone: At one of its ends the junction is not consistent with the germline gene, which may arise from a read error. The chain recombines TRBV14 with TRBJ1-2; 8 positions agree with TRBD1. The germline V gene has CDR1 SGHDN and CDR2 FVKESK. The CDR3 sequence is 15 residues long. The CDR3 DNA is TGTGCCAGCAGCGAAGAAGAGACAGGGGTCAATGGCTACACCTTC. It yields the protein CASSEEETGVNGYTF. Supplemented by reference TRBV14 and TRBJ1-2, the full variable domain reads EAGVTQFPSHSVIEKGQTVTLRCDPISGHDNLYWYRRVMGKEIKFLLHFVKESKQDESGMPNNRFLAERTGGTYSTLKVQPAELEDSGVYFCASSEEETGVNGYTFGSGTRLTVV.

This clone is judged medium-sized. The rearrangement uses TRBV11-3 and TRBJ2-2; D possibly corresponds to TRBD1 (6 bases). CDR1 SGHNT and CDR2 YENEEA come from the germline V gene. Trimming stripped 1 base from V and 1 base from J, with 7 bases between. The CDR3 is 15 amino acids. In nucleotides, the CDR3 is TGTGCCAGCAGCTTAGGACAGGAGAACACCGGGGAGCTGTTTTTT. It is translated as CASSLGQENTGELFF.

This clone is large by share. The chain uses TRBV6-1 and TRBJ2-2; possible D gene TRBD2, 5 bases. CDR3 length: 14 amino acids. V lost 6 bases to trimming and J lost 6 bases, with 14 bases between them. In germline, CDR1 is MNHNS, CDR2 SASEGT. CDR3 coding DNA: TGTGCCAGCAGCCGCCCCGGGGTCGCCGGGGAGCTGTTTTTT. Translated, it gives CASSRPGVAGELFF.

For this clone: One end of the junction is discordant with germline, which a read error may explain. The J gene is TRBJ2-7, the V gene TRBV6-2 or TRBV6-3; D gene unclear. This CDR3 is built from 13 residues. CDR1 is MNHEY and CDR2 is SVGEGT in the germline V gene. DNA of the CDR3: TGTGCCACCAGTTTGGACGCTCCCGAGGAGCAGTACTTC. As protein: CATSLDAPEEQYF.

As regards this clone: In this CDR3 the conserved last residue, phenylalanine or tryptophan, is missing, so a read error is likely. It is unclear where the CDR3 begins or ends on the DNA, so no DNA is shown, and the CDR3 is as TCRdb lists it. The chain is built from TRBV7-8 and TRBJ2-7; the table's D call, TRBD1, was not checked against the DNA. Germline V gene data show CDR1 as SGHVS and CDR2 as FQNEAQ. The CDR3 spans 8 amino acids, including both terminal residues. The CDR3 sequence is CASSLDGT.

J is TRBJ2-7 and V is TRBV5-1; 12 nucleotides match TRBD2. The CDR3 length is 17 residues. The germline gives CDR1 SGHRS, CDR2 YFSETQ. V shed 4 bases, J shed 3 bases, and the junction held 11 bases outside the gene matches. The CDR3 DNA follows: TGCGCCAGCAGCCTTGGACTAGCGGGGCGGGGGGACTACGAGCAGTACTTC. Translated, it gives CASSLGLAGRGDYEQYF.

The gene calls are TRBV20-1 and TRBJ2-7; TRBD2 matches at 11 bases. With 5 bases clipped from V and 0 bases from J, the junction kept 12 bases outside the gene matches. CDR3 length: 17 residues. The germline gives CDR1 DFQATT, CDR2 SNEGSKA (reference sequence). As DNA, the CDR3 is TGCAGTGCTCCGACAGGGGGGCTAGCGGGAGGCTCCTACGAGCAGTACTTC. Translating gives CSAPTGGLAGGSYEQYF.

The CDR3 loop reads CASSLLGGTDTQYF. The CDR3 DNA reads TGTGCCAGCAGCTTATTGGGGGGCACAGATACGCAGTATTTT. The chain employs TRBV7-3 and TRBJ2-3; the D call may be TRBD1 or TRBD2 (5 bases each). The CDR3 is made up of 14 amino acids. Trimming shortened V by 2 bases and J by 1 base, and 7 bases separated the two germline ends. In germline, CDR1 is SGHTA, CDR2 FQGTGA. Variable domain in full (rest from reference TRBV7-3 and TRBJ2-3): GAGVSQTPSNKVTEKGKYVELRCDPISGHTALYWYRQSLGQGPEFLIYFQGTGAADDSGLPNDRFFAVRPEGSVSTLKIQRTERGDSAVYLCASSLLGGTDTQYFGPGTRLTVL.

This chain links TRBV12-3 or TRBV12-4 with TRBJ1-2, with 8 bases identical to TRBD1. V trimming: 6 bases; J trimming: 4 bases; junction bases outside the gene matches: 10. This CDR3 has 15 residues. In DNA, the CDR3 is TGTGCCAGCAGGGCTACAGGGGGTAGTGGCTATGGCTACACCTTC. This gives the protein CASRATGGSGYGYTF.

About this clone: No conserved phenylalanine or tryptophan is present at the end of the CDR3, so a read error is the likely explanation. The rearrangement links TRBV11-1 to TRBJ1-5; a possible D gene is TRBD1 (6 bases). Germline V gene sequence: CDR1 SGHAT, CDR2 FQDESV (reference sequence). The CDR3 totals 17 residues. CDR3 sequence (DNA): TGTTCCAGCAGCGCAAAACCACGGTACAGGGTTAATCAGCCCCAGCATCTT. Translation: CSSSAKPRYRVNQPQHL.

The gene calls are TRBV20-1 and TRBJ2-3; D uncertain. Germline V gene data show CDR1 as DFQATT and CDR2 as SNEGSKA (reference sequence). V was pared by 3 bases and J by 2 bases, with 3 bases between. This CDR3 is built from 11 residues. The CDR3 protein is CSASHTDTQYF. The CDR3 DNA is TGCAGTGCTAGTCACACAGATACGCAGTATTTT.